This T cell receptor (beta chain) was profiled in a study of blood T cell repertoires in COVID-19. Across the study: Spain, Italy and the United States supplied samples that represented acute and convalescent COVID-19. PBMCs, B-cell-depleted T cells, or T cells were the source of the cDNA or gDNA that made up the material.

While infection was still active, Seattle patients were enrolled and then followed longitudinally. Germline V CDR1 and CDR2: MNHEY, SMNVEV (reference sequence). Trimming removed 6 bases from V and 7 bases from J, with 15 bases in between. The CDR3 runs to 14 residues. In the authors' methods: Reference gene primer amplification gave estimated nucleated cell counts. The data were produced by immunoSEQ multiplex PCR, yet TCRdb's version contains in-frame clones alone and is incomplete. The V and J calls and clone size were taken over from that table, and D and trimming were inferred from the DNA. The data contain 150,000 to 250,000 clones, roughly 94% of them singletons.

The receptor was derived from a young man with COVID-19, enrolled during active disease. The chain employs TRBV27 and TRBJ1-4, with D maybe TRBD1 (6 bases). The sequenced sample was peripheral blood. DNA of the CDR3: TGTGCCAGCAGAGGAGGGGGGGGAGGTGAAAAACTGTTTTTT. Protein sequence: CASRGGGGGEKLFF.